A single sample is the source of the 5 T cell receptor beta chains below, sequenced in a study of OX40 agonist ivuxolimab in advanced cancers. Sequenced by immunoSEQ multiplex PCR; TCRdb stores in-frame clones only, minus some. The sample holds around 87,000 clones; 85% to 95% are singletons and the top ten take approximately 2.4%. The material was CD4+ or CD8+ T cells sorted from blood, obtained in a trial of the OX40 agonist ivuxolimab. The receptors were gathered from an adult with an advanced solid tumor such as melanoma, head and neck, liver or kidney cancer.

Details on this clone: Other nucleotide sequences in the sample specify the same CDR3. This chain links TRBV12-5 with TRBJ2-7; D is unresolved. Germline CDR1 LGHNT, CDR2 FRNRAP. The CDR3 length is 12 residues. V lost 1 base, J lost 0 bases, and 1 base lay in between. The CDR3 coding sequence is TGTGCTAGTGGTTTGGACTCCTACGAGCAGTACTTC. It translates to CASGLDSYEQYF.

Worth noting for this clone: The same CDR3 arises from other DNA sequences in this sample as well. The V call is TRBV18, the J call TRBJ2-7, with 8 bases that match TRBD1. The CDR3 covers 14 residues. CDR1 and CDR2 from the germline V gene are KGHSH and LQKENI. V shed 3 bases and J 3 bases; nucleotides not matched to a gene: 4. The CDR3 sequence is CASSPGQGSYEQYF. The CDR3 DNA reads as TGTGCCAGCTCACCTGGACAGGGTAGCTACGAGCAGTACTTC.

The genes are TRBV19 and TRBJ1-1; possible D gene TRBD1, 5 bases. V was clipped by 6 bases and J by 4 bases, with 9 bases between them. From germline, CDR1 is LNHDA and CDR2 SQIVND (reference sequence). CDR3 length: 12 amino acids. As DNA, the CDR3 is TGTGCCAGTAGGGGGACGGGCACTGAAGCTTTCTTT. This translates into CASRGTGTEAFF.

This chain uses TRBV11-3 with TRBJ2-7; no reliable D call. Germline values: CDR1 SGHNT, CDR2 YENEEA. Trimming left V 1 base short and J 0 bases short, with 4 bases between. CDR3 length equals 13 residues. The CDR3 loop is CASSLGSSYEQYF. The CDR3 bases are TGTGCCAGCAGCTTAGGGAGCTCCTACGAGCAGTACTTC.

The chain joins TRBV6-5 to TRBJ2-1; D may be TRBD2 (6 bases). The CDR3 contains 15 residues. The germline V and J ends were trimmed by 0 bases and 6 bases, with 12 bases remaining between them. Germline CDR1 MNHEY, CDR2 SVGAGI. CDR3 residues: CASSYSPSAGNEQFF. Written as DNA, the CDR3 is TGTGCCAGCAGTTACTCACCTAGCGCCGGCAATGAGCAGTTCTTC.